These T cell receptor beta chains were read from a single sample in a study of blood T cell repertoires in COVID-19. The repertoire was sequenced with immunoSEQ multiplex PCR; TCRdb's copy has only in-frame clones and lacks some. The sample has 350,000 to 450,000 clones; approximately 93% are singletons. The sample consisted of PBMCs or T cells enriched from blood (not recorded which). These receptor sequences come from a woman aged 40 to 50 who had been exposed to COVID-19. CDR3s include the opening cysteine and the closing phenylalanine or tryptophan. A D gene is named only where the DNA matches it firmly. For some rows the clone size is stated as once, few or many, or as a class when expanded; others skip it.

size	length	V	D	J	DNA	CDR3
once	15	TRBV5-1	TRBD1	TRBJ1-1	TGCGCCAGCAGCTGGGGGACAGGGGAGGACACTGAAGCTTTCTTT	CASSWGTGEDTEAFF
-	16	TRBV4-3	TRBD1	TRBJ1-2	TGCGCCAGCAGCCAAACCAAGACAGGGTCCTGGGGGGGCTACACCTTC	CASSQTKTGSWGGYTF
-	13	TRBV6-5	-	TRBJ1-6	TGTGCCAGCAGTTCCCAAGGGGGATCACCCCTCCACTTT	CASSSQGGSPLHF
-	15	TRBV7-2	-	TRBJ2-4	TGTGCCAGCAGCTTAGTCGGTGGTCAGGGCAACATTCAGTACTTC	CASSLVGGQGNIQYF
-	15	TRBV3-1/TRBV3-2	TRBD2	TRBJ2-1	TGTGCCAGCAGCCAAGGGCGGGGGGGTAGGAATGAGCAGTTCTTC	CASSQGRGGRNEQFF
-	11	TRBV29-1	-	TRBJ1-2	TGCAGCGGGGGGGCGGCCGAGGGCTACACCTTC	CSGGAAEGYTF
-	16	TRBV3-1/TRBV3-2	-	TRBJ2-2	TGTGCCAGCAGCCAAGACCCGGGTCTTCCTACCGGGGAGCTGTTTTTT	CASSQDPGLPTGELFF
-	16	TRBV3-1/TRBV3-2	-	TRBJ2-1	TGTGCCAGCAGCCCACCTCTCCCGAGGTCCTACAATGAGCAGTTCTTC	CASSPPLPRSYNEQFF
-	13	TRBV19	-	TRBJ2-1	TGTGCCAGTAGCTCGCTTGGCCCCAATGAGCAGTTCTTC	CASSSLGPNEQFF
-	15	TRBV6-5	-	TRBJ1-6	TGTGCCAGCAGGATCGTGGAGAGAAATAATTCACCCCTCCACTTT	CASRIVERNNSPLHF
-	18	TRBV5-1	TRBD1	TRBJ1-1	TGCGCCAGCAGCTCAGAGACCGGGACAGGGGTTATGAACACTGAAGCTTTCTTT	CASSSETGTGVMNTEAFF
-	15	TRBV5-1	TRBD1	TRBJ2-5	TGCGCCAGCAGCTTGAAACCGGGACAGCAAGAGACCCAGTACTTC	CASSLKPGQQETQYF
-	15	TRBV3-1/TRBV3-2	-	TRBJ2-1	TGTGCCAGCAGCCAGCGGGCCCACTCCTACAATGAGCAGTTCTTC	CASSQRAHSYNEQFF
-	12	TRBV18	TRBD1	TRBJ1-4	TGTGCCAGCTCACGACAGGGGGAAAAACTGTTTTTT	CASSRQGEKLFF
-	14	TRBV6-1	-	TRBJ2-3	TGTGCCAGCAGTGACCACAGGGGCACAGATACGCAGTATTTT	CASSDHRGTDTQYF
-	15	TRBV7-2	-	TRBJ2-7	TGTGCCAGCAGCTTATCTGGGGGCAGTACCTACGAGCAGTACTTC	CASSLSGGSTYEQYF
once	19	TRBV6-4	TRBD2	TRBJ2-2	TGTGCCAGCAGTGACACAGGGACTAGCGGATACCGAGGGACCGGGGAGCTGTTTTTT	CASSDTGTSGYRGTGELFF
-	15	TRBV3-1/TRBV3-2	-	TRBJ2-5	TGTGCCAGCAGCCAAGAGCAGGAACGAAAAGAGACCCAGTACTTC	CASSQEQERKETQYF
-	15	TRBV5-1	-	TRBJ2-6	TGCGCCAGCAGCTTGGCGGGGGCTGGGGCCAACGTCCTGACTTTC	CASSLAGAGANVLTF
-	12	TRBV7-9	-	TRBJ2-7	TGTGCCAGCAACAGGGACACCTACGAGCAGTACTTC	CASNRDTYEQYF
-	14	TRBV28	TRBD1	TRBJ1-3	TGTGCCAGCAGTCGACAGGGACTCGGAAACACCATATATTTT	CASSRQGLGNTIYF
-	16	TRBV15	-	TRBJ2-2	TGTGCCACCAGCAGAGATTCGGGGATGAGCACCGGGGAGCTGTTTTTT	CATSRDSGMSTGELFF
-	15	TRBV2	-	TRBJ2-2	TGTGCCAGCAGGGAAAGCGGGCAGAACACCGGGGAGCTGTTTTTT	CASRESGQNTGELFF
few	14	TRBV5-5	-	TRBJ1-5	TGTGCCAGCAGCTTGGGGGGCGGCAATCAGCCCCAGCATTTT	CASSLGGGNQPQHF